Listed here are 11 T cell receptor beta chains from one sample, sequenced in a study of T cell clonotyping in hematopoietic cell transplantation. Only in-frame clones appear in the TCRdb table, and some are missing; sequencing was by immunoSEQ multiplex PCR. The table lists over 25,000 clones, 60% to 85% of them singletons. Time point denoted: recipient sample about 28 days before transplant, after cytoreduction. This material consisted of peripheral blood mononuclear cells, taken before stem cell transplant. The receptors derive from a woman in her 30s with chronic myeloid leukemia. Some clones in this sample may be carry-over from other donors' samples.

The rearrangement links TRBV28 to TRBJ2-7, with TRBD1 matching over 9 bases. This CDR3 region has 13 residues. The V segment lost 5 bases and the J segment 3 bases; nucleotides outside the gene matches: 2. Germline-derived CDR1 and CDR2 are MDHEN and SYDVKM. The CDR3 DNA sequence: TGTGCCAGCAGTGTGGGACAGGGCTACGAGCAGTACTTC. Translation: CASSVGQGYEQYF.

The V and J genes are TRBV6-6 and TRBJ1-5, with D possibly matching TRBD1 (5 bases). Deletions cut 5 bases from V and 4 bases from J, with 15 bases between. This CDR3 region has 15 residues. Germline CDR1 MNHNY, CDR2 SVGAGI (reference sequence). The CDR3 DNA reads TGTGCCAGCAGTAAAGACCAGGGCAATAATCAGCCCCAGCATTTT. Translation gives CASSKDQGNNQPQHF.

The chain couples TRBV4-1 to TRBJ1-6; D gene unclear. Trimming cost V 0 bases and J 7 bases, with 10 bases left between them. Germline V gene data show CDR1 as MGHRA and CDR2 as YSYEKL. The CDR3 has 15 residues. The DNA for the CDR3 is TGCGCCAGCAGCCAAGAAAACAGCAGAAATTCACCCCTCCACTTT. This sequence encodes CASSQENSRNSPLHF.

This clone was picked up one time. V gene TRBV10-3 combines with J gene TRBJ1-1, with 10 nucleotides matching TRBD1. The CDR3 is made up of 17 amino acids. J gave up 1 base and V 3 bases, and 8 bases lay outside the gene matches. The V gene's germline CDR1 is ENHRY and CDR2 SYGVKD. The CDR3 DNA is TGTGCCATCAGTGACCGGGACAGGGGTGGAAGGAACACTGAAGCTTTCTTT. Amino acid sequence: CAISDRDRGGRNTEAFF.

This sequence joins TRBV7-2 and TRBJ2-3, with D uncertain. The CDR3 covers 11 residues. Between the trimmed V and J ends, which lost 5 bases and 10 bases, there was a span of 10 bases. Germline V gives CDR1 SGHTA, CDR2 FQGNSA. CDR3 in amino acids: CASSLGLAQYF. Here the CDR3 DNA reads TGTGCCAGCAGCCTTGGGTTGGCGCAGTATTTT.

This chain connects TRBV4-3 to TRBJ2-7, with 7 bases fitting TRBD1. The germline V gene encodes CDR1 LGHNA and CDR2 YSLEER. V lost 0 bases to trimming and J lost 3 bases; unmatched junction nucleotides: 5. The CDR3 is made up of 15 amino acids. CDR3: CASSQDRGQHYEQYF. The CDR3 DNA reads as TGCGCCAGCAGCCAAGATAGGGGACAGCACTACGAGCAGTACTTC.

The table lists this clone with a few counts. The CDR3 DNA reads TGTGCCAGCAACCTACAGGGAGAAGAGACCCAGTACTTC. Its translation is CASNLQGEETQYF. V gene TRBV6-6 combines with J gene TRBJ2-5; TRBD1 might be the D (6 bases). The CDR3 is 13 amino acids. CDR1 MNHNY and CDR2 SVGAGI come from the germline V gene (reference sequence). Trimming pared 7 bases from V and 3 bases from J, leaving 12 bases between.

CDR3 DNA: TGTGCCAGCAGCCCACACAGGGGCAGGTGGAACACTGAAGCTTTCTTT. This encodes CASSPHRGRWNTEAFF. The chain joins TRBV7-3 to TRBJ1-1; 7 bases are shared with TRBD1. There are 16 residues in the CDR3. The trim removed 5 bases at V and 1 base at J, leaving 10 bases unmatched. Germline CDR1 is SGHTA and CDR2 is FQGTGA. Based on the CDR3 plus reference TRBV7-3 and TRBJ1-1, the full variable domain is GAGVSQTPSNKVTEKGKYVELRCDPISGHTALYWYRQSLGQGPEFLIYFQGTGAADDSGLPNDRFFAVRPEGSVSTLKIQRTERGDSAVYLCASSPHRGRWNTEAFFGQGTRLTVV.

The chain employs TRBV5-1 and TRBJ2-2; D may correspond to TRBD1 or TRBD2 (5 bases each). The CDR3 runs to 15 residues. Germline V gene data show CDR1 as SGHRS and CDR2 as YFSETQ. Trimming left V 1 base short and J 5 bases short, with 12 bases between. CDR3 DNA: TGCGCCAGCAGCTTGTCGGGGCCACGGACCGGGGAGCTGTTTTTT. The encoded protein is CASSLSGPRTGELFF.

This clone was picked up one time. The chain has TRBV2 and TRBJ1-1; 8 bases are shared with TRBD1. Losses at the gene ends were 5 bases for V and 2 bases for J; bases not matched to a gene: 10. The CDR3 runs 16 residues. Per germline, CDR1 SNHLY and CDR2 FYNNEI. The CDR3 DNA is TGTGCCAGCAGTTCCACAGGGGGTGGGTTCAACACTGAAGCTTTCTTT. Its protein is CASSSTGGGFNTEAFF.

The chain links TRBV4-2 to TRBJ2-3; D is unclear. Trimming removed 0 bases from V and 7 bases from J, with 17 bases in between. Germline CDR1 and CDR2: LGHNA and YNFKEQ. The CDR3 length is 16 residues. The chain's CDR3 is CASSQDEAVSSNTQYF. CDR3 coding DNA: TGTGCCAGCAGCCAAGATGAGGCCGTCTCCTCAAATACGCAGTATTTT.